The present T cell receptor (beta chain) was sequenced within a study of blood T cell repertoires in COVID-19. Living in 24 US areas, the participants were between roughly 18 and 89 years of age. Assignments of participants to cohorts depended upon their own reported clinical history. The protocol was immunoSEQ multiplex PCR, while the TCRdb copy is restricted to in-frame clones and leaves out a portion. Among a few hundred thousand clones listed, roughly 84% were seen once. CDR1 MRHNA and CDR2 SNTAGT come from the germline V gene. The CDR3 consists of 14 residues. The V and J ends lost 7 bases and 4 bases respectively, with 16 bases between them.

The V and J genes are TRBV6-4 and TRBJ1-1; D is perhaps TRBD1 (5 bases). This TCR derives from a man aged 50 to 59 who had recovered from COVID-19. Sequencing was done on a sample of PBMCs or T cells enriched from blood (not recorded which). In DNA, the CDR3 is TGTGCCAGCAAGCGGGGATCTGGGGGCACTGAAGCTTTCTTT. It codes for CASKRGSGGTEAFF.